The 12 T cell receptor beta chains listed next were all sequenced from one sample in a study of beta chain features in type 1 diabetes. Reverse transcribing all isolated RNA meant expressed TCRB transcripts were sequenced. Method: immunoSEQ multiplex PCR; TCRdb's copy keeps in-frame clones and lacks some. The sample has 900,000 or so clones; about a sixth are singletons. The sequenced sample was naive CD4+ T cells from blood. The receptor source for this set is a woman between 18 and 29 years old in good health.

There are a few counts of this clone. The chain has TRBV10-3 and TRBJ2-2; 7 bases are shared with TRBD1. The V gene's germline CDR1 is ENHRY and CDR2 SYGVKD. V lost 4 bases to trimming and J lost 6 bases; unmatched junction nucleotides: 2. The CDR3 is 13 residues long. This chain's CDR3 is CAISGQGAGELFF. In DNA, the CDR3 is TGTGCCATCAGTGGACAGGGAGCCGGGGAGCTGTTTTTT.

Of note for this clone: The sample carries other DNA sequences with the same CDR3. V usage is TRBV5-1 and J usage is TRBJ2-5, with 8 nucleotides matching TRBD1. Germline V gives CDR1 SGHRS, CDR2 YFSETQ. This CDR3 has 14 residues. The ends lost 1 base at V and 5 bases at J; junction bases unmatched: 4. CDR3 sequence: CASSLQGAEETQYF. As DNA, the CDR3 is TGCGCCAGCAGCTTGCAGGGGGCAGAGGAGACCCAGTACTTC.

This clone came up a few times. J is TRBJ2-2 and V is TRBV29-1, with 7 bases matching TRBD1. Germline V gene data show CDR1 as SQVTM and CDR2 as ANQGSEA. The V gene end was trimmed by 7 bases and the J gene end by 6 bases; junction bases not matched to a gene: 5. The CDR3 totals 12 residues. This chain's CDR3 is CSALQGPGELFF. CDR3 bases: TGCAGCGCTTTACAGGGGCCCGGGGAGCTGTTTTTT.

The genes are TRBV5-4 and TRBJ2-1; tentatively, D is TRBD2 (5 bases). Germline V gives CDR1 SGHNT, CDR2 YYREEE (reference sequence). The V end was cut by 4 bases, the J end by 5 bases, with 16 bases between. This CDR3 is 15 amino acids long. CDR3 coding DNA: TGTGCCAGCAGCCCCTCCCGGAGGCGGGACAATGAGCAGTTCTTC. Its translation: CASSPSRRRDNEQFF. Together with reference TRBV5-4 and TRBJ2-1, the CDR3 gives the full variable domain: ETGVTQSPTHLIKTRGQQVTLRCSSQSGHNTVSWYQQALGQGPQFIFQYYREEENGRGNFPPRFSGLQFPNYSSELNVNALELDDSALYLCASSPSRRRDNEQFFGPGTRLTVL.

This clone has a handful of counts. V gene TRBV6-8 combines with J gene TRBJ2-1; D uncertain. V was cut by 3 bases and J by 8 bases, with 17 bases left in between. This CDR3 comprises 15 residues. Germline values: CDR1 MNHGY, CDR2 SAAAGT. Written as DNA, the CDR3 is TGTGCCAGCAGTTATGGCTGTCCCCGGATGGATGAGCAGTTCTTC. Its protein product is CASSYGCPRMDEQFF.

The chain links TRBV2 to TRBJ2-3, with TRBD2 matching over 9 bases. With V trimmed by 8 bases and J by 3 bases, 6 bases remained unmatched. This CDR3 is built from 14 residues. Per the germline V gene, CDR1 is SNHLY and CDR2 is FYNNEI. DNA of the CDR3: TGTGCCAGCGCTAGCGGGATGGGGACAGATACGCAGTATTTT. Protein: CASASGMGTDTQYF.

This clone was picked up a small number of times. The chain has TRBV18 and TRBJ1-3; D is undetermined. CDR1 and CDR2 (germline): KGHSH, LQKENI. V dropped 4 bases and J dropped 2 bases, with 12 bases sitting between them. The CDR3 totals 15 residues. This chain's CDR3 is CASSQVESPGNTIYF. The CDR3 DNA reads TGTGCCAGCTCACAGGTGGAGTCCCCTGGAAACACCATATATTTT.

In its sample, this clone was seen a few times. The chain employs TRBV6-6 and TRBJ2-4; no firm D call. Trimming shortened V by 2 bases and J by 7 bases, and 18 bases separated the two germline ends. Germline loops: CDR1 MNHNY, CDR2 SVGAGI (reference sequence). This CDR3 is built from 16 residues. CDR3 nucleotide sequence: TGTGCCAGCAGTTACGGTAGCCCCGGGCGAGTGAACATTCAGTACTTC. Translated: CASSYGSPGRVNIQYF.

The table lists this clone with a few counts. The identical CDR3 is also encoded by other nucleotide sequences in the sample. The chain couples TRBV5-1 to TRBJ2-2; no firm D call. This CDR3 has 15 amino acids. From germline, CDR1 is SGHRS and CDR2 YFSETQ. V was pared by 0 bases and J by 1 base, with 7 bases between. CDR3 in amino acids: CASSLAGRNTGELFF. CDR3 DNA sequence: TGCGCCAGCAGCTTGGCGGGCCGGAACACCGGGGAGCTGTTTTTT.

This chain joins TRBV7-3 and TRBJ2-3, with 12 positions matching TRBD2. This CDR3 region has 18 residues. V lost 5 bases, J lost 1 base, and 10 bases stayed unmatched. Germline CDR1 is SGHTA and CDR2 is FQGTGA. The DNA for the CDR3 is TGTGCCAGCAGCCCCTATGGGCGACTAGCGGGAGGCACAGATACGCAGTATTTT. This encodes CASSPYGRLAGGTDTQYF.

This chain links TRBV29-1 with TRBJ2-7, with 8 bases aligning to TRBD1. Germline trimming cut 5 bases from V and 2 bases from J; bases unmatched to any gene: 5. Per the germline V gene, CDR1 is SQVTM and CDR2 is ANQGSEA. CDR3 length: 13 residues. CDR3 sequence: CSVSKGQAYEQYF. The CDR3 DNA reads TGCAGCGTTAGCAAGGGACAGGCCTACGAGCAGTACTTC.

In this sample, this clone turned up a few times. The same CDR3 is also encoded by other DNA sequences in this sample. The chain combines TRBV11-2 with TRBJ2-1; no definite D call. V shed 1 base and J shed 0 bases, with 4 bases lying between them. The CDR3 is 14 amino acids. The V gene's germline CDR1 is SGHAT and CDR2 FQNNGV. CDR3 loop: CASSLAGSYNEQFF. The CDR3 bases are TGTGCCAGCAGCTTAGCGGGCTCCTACAATGAGCAGTTCTTC.